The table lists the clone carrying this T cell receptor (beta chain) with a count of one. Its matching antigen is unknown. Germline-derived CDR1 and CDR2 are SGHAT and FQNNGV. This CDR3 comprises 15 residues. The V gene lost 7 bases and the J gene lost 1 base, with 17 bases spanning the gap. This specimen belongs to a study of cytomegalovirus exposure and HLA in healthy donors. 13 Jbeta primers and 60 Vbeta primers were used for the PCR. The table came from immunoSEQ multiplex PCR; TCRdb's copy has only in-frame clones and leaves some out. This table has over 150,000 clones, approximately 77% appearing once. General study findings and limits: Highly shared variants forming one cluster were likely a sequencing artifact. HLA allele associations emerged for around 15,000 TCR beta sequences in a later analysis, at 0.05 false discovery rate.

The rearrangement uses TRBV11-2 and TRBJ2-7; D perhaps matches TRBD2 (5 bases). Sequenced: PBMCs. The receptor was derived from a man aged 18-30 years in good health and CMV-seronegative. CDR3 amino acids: CASTGSLVWSYEQYF. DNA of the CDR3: TGTGCCAGCACCGGCTCACTAGTTTGGTCCTACGAGCAGTACTTC. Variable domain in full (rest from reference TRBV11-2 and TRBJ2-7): EAGVAQSPRYKIIEKRQSVAFWCNPISGHATLYWYQQILGQGPKLLIQFQNNGVVDDSQLPKDRFSAERLKGVDSTLKIQPAKLEDSAVYLCASTGSLVWSYEQYFGPGTRLTVT.